This TCR beta chain was found in a study of lymphopenia after photon versus proton radiotherapy. The study, taken as a whole, reports: Post-nadir TCR diversity decline inversely tracked overall survival among those who died.

TCRdb keeps only in-frame clones here, not all; method: immunoSEQ multiplex PCR. The sample has tens of thousands of clones; 89% are singletons. To note about this clone: The target antigen is unknown.

Trimming removed 4 bases at V and 2 bases at J, with 10 bases between. The CDR3 has 14 residues. The germline V gene has CDR1 SGHNT and CDR2 YYREEE (reference sequence). This receptor was taken from a woman between 65 and 79 years old with pancreatic cancer. Some clones in this sample may be carry-over from other donors' samples. The chain joins TRBV5-4 to TRBJ1-3; D not certain. The specimen was peripheral blood, collected from a patient treated with proton-based radiotherapy. DNA for the CDR3: TGTGCCAGCAGCCCGGGAGGTCCTGGAAACACCATATATTTT. This codes for CASSPGGPGNTIYF.